The TCR beta chain under discussion was sequenced for a study of CD8 T cells in Susac syndrome. Germline lookup yields CDR1 DFQATT and CDR2 SNEGSKA (reference sequence). The CDR3 runs 16 residues. J lost 2 bases, V lost 6 bases, and 14 bases had no gene match. RNA, at about 0.45 to 1 ug, was reverse transcribed with random hexamers. TCRdb reanalysed the immunoSEQ multiplex PCR reads using MiXCR and keeps one entry per CDR3 protein. The sample records some 110,000 distinct CDR3 sequences, nearly 96% being singletons. Sample: CD4+ T cells from PBMCs. The chain carries TRBV20-1 and TRBJ2-3, with TRBD2 identical over 7 bases. This receptor was obtained from a human donor with Susac syndrome. The CDR3 sequence is CSATDLRERVTDTQYF. The CDR3 nucleotides read TGCAGTGCCACCGACTTGCGGGAGCGGGTCACAGATACGCAGTATTTT.